This T cell receptor beta chain appears in the sequencing data of a study of T cells after yellow fever vaccination. The TCR cDNA carried a universal primer site and UMIs from 5'RACE template switching. TCRdb analysed the 5' RACE reads with MiXCR anew, one entry per CDR3 protein. The table has 610,000 or so distinct CDR3 sequences, roughly an eighth seen once. Comments on this clonotype: Its matching antigen is unknown.

The CDR3 totals 16 residues. Germline CDR1 reads DFQATT; CDR2 reads SNEGSKA (reference sequence). The V end was cut by 0 bases, the J end by 5 bases, with 19 bases between. Study outcomes and limitations: The study re-detected most primary-vaccination clones after the booster (approximately 96% CD4, 88% CD8). By day 5 rather than day 15, the secondary response had peaked, though it was weaker.

The specimen was PBMCs, collected on the day of the yellow fever booster vaccination. J is TRBJ2-5 and V is TRBV20-1; a weak D match, TRBD1 (6 bases). The TCR was taken from a young man who received the YFV17D yellow fever vaccine. CDR3 coding DNA: TGCAGTGCTAGAGATAATCGGCAGGGGTGGTGGGAGACCCAGTACTTC. Its translation: CSARDNRQGWWETQYF.